Following are 14 T cell receptor beta chains from one sample sequenced in a study of PD-1 blockade in classical Hodgkin lymphoma. Each patient's relapse followed autologous stem cell transplantation, and brentuximab vedotin exposure varied. Magnetic negative selection purified CD4+ T cells from thawed PBMCs. Libraries were prepared by immunoSEQ multiplex PCR; TCRdb keeps only in-frame clonotypes and omits some of them. The table lists thousands of clones, 86% of them singletons. The sample here was CD4+ T cells from blood, taken at baseline. The receptor set was obtained from a human donor with classical Hodgkin lymphoma.

The chain carries TRBV7-2 and TRBJ2-7; no definite D call. V was clipped by 1 base and J by 5 bases, with 12 bases between them. Looked up from germline, CDR1 is SGHTA and CDR2 is FQGNSA. The CDR3 length is 14 residues. In DNA, the CDR3 is TGTGCCAGCAGCTTAGGATTCCTAGAGAACGAGCAGTACTTC. Encoded protein: CASSLGFLENEQYF.

The rearrangement links TRBV6-5 to TRBJ1-1, with 7 bases matching TRBD1. Germline CDR1 MNHEY, CDR2 SVGAGI. The junction had 4 bases not matched to a gene; V was cut back by 2 bases and J by 1 base. The CDR3 is 15 amino acids. The CDR3 DNA follows: TGTGCCAGCAGTTACCCGGACAGGCCGAACACTGAAGCTTTCTTT. It codes for CASSYPDRPNTEAFF.

The CDR3 DNA follows: TGTGCCTGGAGTAAGGCAGGGTTGGAGACCCAGTACTTC. This gives the protein CAWSKAGLETQYF. The V gene is TRBV30, the J gene TRBJ2-5; TRBD1 is a possible D gene (5 bases). V shed 2 bases and J shed 5 bases, with 12 bases lying between them. This CDR3 spans 13 amino acids. Looked up from germline, CDR1 is GTSNPN and CDR2 is SVGIG (reference sequence). The whole variable domain, remainder taken from reference TRBV30 and TRBJ2-5, is SQTIHQWPATLVQPVGSPLSLECTVEGTSNPNLYWYRQAAGRGLQLLFYSVGIGQISSEVPQNLSASRPQDRQFILSSKKLLLSDSGFYLCAWSKAGLETQYFGPGTRLLVL.

V and J are TRBV18 and TRBJ2-1; tentative D call: TRBD1 (5 bases). Germline values: CDR1 KGHSH, CDR2 LQKENI. V was trimmed by 2 bases and J by 2 bases, leaving 7 bases between them. CDR3 size: 14 residues. The CDR3 nucleotides read TGTGCCAGCTCACCAGACAGACCCTACAATGAGCAGTTCTTC. Translating gives CASSPDRPYNEQFF. Supplemented by reference TRBV18 and TRBJ2-1, the full variable domain reads NAGVMQNPRHLVRRRGQEARLRCSPMKGHSHVYWYRQLPEEGLKFMVYLQKENIIDESGMPKERFSAEFPKEGPSILRIQQVVRGDSAAYFCASSPDRPYNEQFFGPGTRLTVL.

DNA for the CDR3: TGTGCCAGCAGCATGGGACTAGCGGGACTCACAGATACGCAGTATTTT. Encoded protein: CASSMGLAGLTDTQYF. The gene calls are TRBV5-4 and TRBJ2-3; 13 nucleotides agree with TRBD2. V shed 4 bases and J 2 bases; nucleotides not matched to a gene: 4. Per germline, CDR1 SGHNT and CDR2 YYREEE (reference sequence). The CDR3 length is 16 residues.

This clone was counted between two and nine times. The chain employs TRBV28 and TRBJ1-2; D is perhaps TRBD1 (6 bases). Trimming removed 4 bases from V and 3 bases from J, with 18 bases in between. This CDR3 region has 16 residues. CDR1 and CDR2 from the germline V gene are MDHEN and SYDVKM. The CDR3 sequence is CASSYPSGGADYGYTF. DNA of the CDR3: TGTGCCAGCAGTTACCCCAGCGGGGGCGCGGACTATGGCTACACCTTC.

In its sample, this clone was seen a few times. The rearrangement joins TRBV10-2 to TRBJ2-4; TRBD2 matches 9 bases. There are 12 residues in the CDR3. Germline CDR1 WSHSY, CDR2 SAAADI. V lost 7 bases to trimming and J lost 6 bases; unmatched junction nucleotides: 1. CDR3 in amino acids: CASTTSGNIQYF. The CDR3 region has the DNA TGCGCCAGCACGACTAGCGGAAACATTCAGTACTTC.

This chain uses TRBV29-1 with TRBJ1-2; 10 nucleotides line up with TRBD1. This CDR3 spans 14 amino acids. Germline values: CDR1 SQVTM, CDR2 ANQGSEA. J was trimmed by 6 bases and V by 1 base; bases with no gene match: 5. The CDR3 loop reads CSVEGGTGENGYTF. DNA of the CDR3: TGCAGCGTTGAAGGGGGGACAGGGGAGAATGGCTACACCTTC.

The V call is TRBV5-4, the J call TRBJ2-1; D gene unclear. The length of the CDR3 is 13 residues. The V end lost 0 bases, the J end lost 9 bases, and 10 bases lay between the germline ends. The germline V gene has CDR1 SGHNT and CDR2 YYREEE (reference sequence). The CDR3 DNA reads as TGTGCCAGCAGCTTGGGCGACTTCATTGAGCAGTTCTTC. Amino acid sequence: CASSLGDFIEQFF.

The genes are TRBV7-9 and TRBJ2-5; D ambiguous. CDR1 is SEHNR and CDR2 is FQNEAQ in the germline V gene (reference sequence). This CDR3 has 15 residues. Trimming cost V 8 bases and J 2 bases, with 18 bases left between them. The CDR3 DNA follows: TGTGCCAGCTCCCCCGGGCGGCAGTTTCAAGAGACCCAGTACTTC. Translated, it gives CASSPGRQFQETQYF.

The V and J genes are TRBV25-1 and TRBJ2-1, with 8 nucleotides matching TRBD1. CDR3 length: 14 residues. CDR1 MGHDK and CDR2 SYGVNS come from the germline V gene. The ends lost 7 bases at V and 7 bases at J; junction bases unmatched: 9. The CDR3 DNA sequence: TGTGCCAGCAAGGGGACAGGTCATGGGAATGAGCAGTTCTTC. Translated, it gives CASKGTGHGNEQFF. Looking up the rest from reference TRBV25-1 and TRBJ2-1 gives the full variable domain: EADIYQTPRYLVIGTGKKITLECSQTMGHDKMYWYQQDPGMELHLIHYSYGVNSTEKGDLSSESTVSRIRTEHFPLTLESARPSHTSQYLCASKGTGHGNEQFFGPGTRLTVL.

This clone was seen a few times. The chain joins TRBV5-1 to TRBJ2-5, with 8 bases that match TRBD1. This CDR3 comprises 15 residues. V shed 2 bases, J shed 4 bases, and the junction held 7 bases outside the gene matches. Looked up from germline, CDR1 is SGHRS and CDR2 is YFSETQ. The CDR3 DNA reads TGCGCCAGCAGCTTCCAGGGGGCGCCCGGAGAGACCCAGTACTTC. Residues: CASSFQGAPGETQYF.

This rearrangement joins TRBV7-2 to TRBJ1-1; D not certain. The CDR3 totals 13 residues. Trimming took off 3 bases at V and 2 bases at J, with 7 bases between the two ends. Germline V gene lookup returns CDR1 SGHTA and CDR2 FQGNSA. In DNA form, the CDR3 reads TGTGCCAGCAGCTTTTCAGGCAACACTGAAGCTTTCTTT. It yields the protein CASSFSGNTEAFF.

CDR3 sequence reads: CASNPRTGGAWAQYF. The DNA for the CDR3 is TGTGCCAGCAACCCTAGGACAGGGGGCGCTTGGGCCCAGTACTTC. The chain combines TRBV11-2 with TRBJ2-5; TRBD1 agrees at 11 bases. CDR3 length equals 15 residues. V gave up 7 bases and J gave up 9 bases; unmatched junction bases: 13. Germline V gene data show CDR1 as SGHAT and CDR2 as FQNNGV.